The rows below give T cell receptor beta chains drawn from one sample of a study of blood T cell repertoires in COVID-19. The protocol was immunoSEQ multiplex PCR, while the TCRdb copy is restricted to in-frame clones and leaves out a portion. The sample includes tens of thousands of clones, 78% of them seen just once. Material for sequencing was peripheral blood. These receptors were taken from a man in his 70s with COVID-19, enrolled during active disease. Each CDR3 is given with its conserved first and last residue. A D gene is named only where the DNA matches it firmly. Clone size is stated in some rows and not others, as once, few, many or a class when expanded.

>NA|TRBJ2-5|NA|TRBV7-2
CASSFWGRETQYF
TGTGCCAGCAGCTTCTGGGGGAGGGAGACCCAGTACTTC
>NA|TRBJ1-5|medium-sized|TRBV7-2
CASSPHGRPSYQPQHF
TGTGCCAGCAGCCCCCATGGCAGGCCCTCTTATCAGCCCCAGCATTTT
>TRBD2|TRBJ2-6|NA|TRBV4-2
CASRRASGIGSGANVLTF
TGTGCCAGCAGACGCGCTAGCGGGATAGGGAGTGGGGCCAACGTCCTGACTTTC
>TRBD1|TRBJ1-2|NA|TRBV27
CASRTGTEYGYTF
TGTGCCAGCAGAACCGGGACAGAATATGGCTACACCTTC
>NA|TRBJ2-3|few|TRBV12-3/TRBV12-4
CASRGGGDTQYF
TGTGCCAGCAGGGGAGGGGGAGATACGCAGTATTTT
>NA|TRBJ2-5|NA|TRBV7-9
CASSFGASETQYF
TGTGCCAGCAGCTTTGGGGCGTCGGAGACCCAGTACTTC
>NA|TRBJ2-3|NA|TRBV2
CASSEERADTQYF
TGTGCCAGCAGTGAAGAGCGGGCCGATACGCAGTATTTT
>NA|TRBJ2-7|few|TRBV19
CASSIDRQAYSYEQYF
TGTGCCAGTAGTATAGATAGACAGGCTTACTCCTACGAGCAGTACTTC
>NA|TRBJ1-1|few|TRBV28
CASRPIGGRNTEAFF
TGTGCCAGCAGGCCCATAGGGGGTCGGAACACTGAAGCTTTCTTT
>TRBD1|TRBJ2-7|NA|TRBV7-6
CASSLEANRGDHSYEQYF
TGTGCCAGCAGCTTAGAGGCTAACAGGGGTGATCATTCCTACGAGCAGTACTTC
>NA|TRBJ1-4|NA|TRBV19
CASSRRSGANEKLFF
TGTGCCAGTAGTCGCCGTTCAGGGGCGAATGAAAAACTGTTTTTT
>NA|TRBJ2-7|NA|TRBV3-1/TRBV3-2
CASSHTSQGFYEQYF
TGTGCCAGCAGCCACACCTCGCAGGGGTTCTACGAGCAGTACTTC
>TRBD1|TRBJ2-2|NA|TRBV2
CASSEQGVNTGELFF
TGTGCCAGCAGTGAGCAGGGGGTTAACACCGGGGAGCTGTTTTTT
>TRBD2|TRBJ2-7|NA|TRBV11-3
CASSPEAGAYYEQYF
TGTGCCAGCAGCCCGGAAGCGGGGGCTTACTACGAGCAGTACTTC
>TRBD2|TRBJ2-1|NA|TRBV3-1/TRBV3-2
CASSQVVAGGLNEQFF
TGTGCCAGCAGCCAAGTGGTGGCGGGGGGCCTCAATGAGCAGTTCTTC
>TRBD2|TRBJ2-1|NA|TRBV4-3
CASSRGGTYNEQFF
TGCGCCAGCAGTAGGGGAGGGACCTACAATGAGCAGTTCTTC
>NA|TRBJ2-5|few|TRBV14
CASSQVVGQRQETQYF
TGTGCCAGCAGCCAAGTCGTCGGACAACGACAAGAGACCCAGTACTTC
>NA|TRBJ2-7|once|TRBV25-1
CASSEYGGHGAYEQYF
TGTGCCAGCAGTGAATACGGAGGGCATGGAGCCTACGAGCAGTACTTC
>NA|TRBJ1-1|NA|TRBV18
CASSPRTAQSEAFF
TGTGCCAGCTCACCTCGGACAGCCCAGAGTGAAGCTTTCTTT
>NA|TRBJ1-3|NA|TRBV28
CASSPPGVLSGNTIYF
TGTGCCAGCAGTCCCCCCGGGGTCCTCTCTGGAAACACCATATATTTT
>NA|TRBJ1-2|few|TRBV12-3/TRBV12-4
CASKSGLQGYTF
TGTGCCAGCAAATCGGGACTCCAAGGCTACACCTTC
>NA|TRBJ1-5|NA|TRBV29-1
CSVRLSGGDSNQPQHF
TGCAGCGTGCGGTTGTCCGGAGGGGATAGCAATCAGCCCCAGCATTTT
>TRBD1|TRBJ1-2|NA|TRBV5-8
CASSLGQGRLGYGYTF
TGTGCCAGCAGCTTGGGACAGGGGCGGTTGGGCTATGGCTACACCTTC
>TRBD1|TRBJ2-3|NA|TRBV6-2/TRBV6-3
CASSTGQGYTDTQYF
TGTGCCAGCAGTACGGGACAGGGGTACACAGATACGCAGTATTTT
>NA|TRBJ1-3|NA|TRBV12-3/TRBV12-4
CATFPSGNTIYF
TGTGCCACATTCCCCTCTGGAAACACCATATATTTT
>NA|TRBJ2-7|few|TRBV28
CASRTRLLEQYF
TGTGCCAGCAGGACCAGACTCCTCGAGCAGTACTTC
>NA|TRBJ1-5|NA|TRBV5-8
CASSLEGRVHQPQHF
TGTGCCAGCAGCTTGGAAGGCAGGGTACATCAGCCCCAGCATTTT
>NA|TRBJ2-1|NA|TRBV27
CASSLSPAEYYNEQFF
TGTGCCAGCAGTTTATCCCCAGCGGAGTACTACAATGAGCAGTTCTTC
>NA|TRBJ2-7|NA|TRBV6-5
CASWEEGRFYEQYF
TGTGCCAGCTGGGAGGAGGGCCGTTTCTACGAGCAGTACTTC
>TRBD1|TRBJ1-2|NA|TRBV5-4
CASSRDSYGYTF
TGTGCCAGCAGCCGGGACAGCTATGGCTACACCTTC
>NA|TRBJ1-5|NA|TRBV28
CASTRHPGNQPQHF
TGTGCCAGCACTCGACATCCTGGCAATCAGCCCCAGCATTTT
>NA|TRBJ1-3|NA|TRBV5-5
CASSLGPAIYSGNTIYF
TGTGCCAGCAGCTTGGGGCCCGCAATTTACTCTGGAAACACCATATATTTT
>TRBD2|TRBJ2-3|NA|TRBV9
CASSPVAGSGDTQYF
TGTGCCAGCAGCCCCGTAGCGGGGTCGGGAGATACGCAGTATTTT
>NA|TRBJ1-2|NA|TRBV19
CASSNPETVLGGYTF
TGTGCCAGTAGTAACCCGGAGACGGTCCTGGGTGGCTACACCTTC
>NA|TRBJ2-2|NA|TRBV5-1
CASMGGDANTGELFF
TGCGCCAGCATGGGCGGGGACGCGAACACCGGGGAGCTGTTTTTT
>NA|TRBJ2-5|NA|TRBV6-6
CASTPGMGGTQYF
TGTGCCAGCACCCCTGGGATGGGGGGGACCCAGTACTTC
>NA|TRBJ1-5|NA|TRBV2
CASRGDRNQPQHF
TGTGCCAGCAGGGGCGACAGAAATCAGCCCCAGCATTTT
>NA|TRBJ2-1|NA|TRBV15
CATSRDRDNEQFF
TGTGCCACCAGCAGAGATCGGGACAATGAGCAGTTCTTC
>NA|TRBJ1-1|NA|TRBV4-3
CASSQGRTVNTEAFF
TGCGCCAGCAGCCAAGGAAGGACAGTGAACACTGAAGCTTTCTTT
>TRBD1|TRBJ2-2|NA|TRBV6-5
CASSLGQITGELFF
TGTGCCAGCAGTTTGGGACAGATCACCGGGGAGCTGTTTTTT
>NA|TRBJ2-7|NA|TRBV11-3
CASTKGSYEQYF
TGTGCCAGCACCAAGGGGTCCTACGAGCAGTACTTC
>TRBD1|TRBJ2-7|NA|TRBV6-5
CASSYTRQGLEQYF
TGTGCCAGCAGTTACACAAGACAGGGGCTCGAGCAGTACTTC
>NA|TRBJ2-2|NA|TRBV5-8
CASSFQTDSIVTGELFF
TGTGCCAGCAGCTTTCAGACAGACTCTATAGTCACCGGGGAGCTGTTTTTT
>TRBD2|TRBJ2-1|NA|TRBV28
CASSLRSGRNEQFF
TGTGCCAGCAGTTTACGTAGCGGGAGGAATGAGCAGTTCTTC
>TRBD2|TRBJ2-2|few|TRBV13
CASSPATSGSIHTGELFF
TGTGCCAGCAGCCCGGCGACTAGCGGGAGTATCCACACCGGGGAGCTGTTTTTT
>TRBD1|TRBJ1-1|NA|TRBV10-2
CASSKGDRINTEAFF
TGCGCCAGCAGTAAGGGGGACAGAATAAACACTGAAGCTTTCTTT
>TRBD2|TRBJ2-1|NA|TRBV5-8
CASSLVSGVGNEQFF
TGTGCCAGCAGCTTGGTGAGCGGGGTGGGAAATGAGCAGTTCTTC
>TRBD1|TRBJ2-7|NA|TRBV27
CASSSRDSYEQYF
TGTGCCAGCAGTTCCCGGGACAGCTACGAGCAGTACTTC
>TRBD2|TRBJ2-2|NA|TRBV11-3
CASSLGVSGGTGELFF
TGTGCCAGCAGCTTAGGAGTTAGCGGGGGCACCGGGGAGCTGTTTTTT
>TRBD1|TRBJ1-2|NA|TRBV27
CASSRTGQGGYGYTF
TGTGCCAGCAGCAGAACCGGACAGGGGGGGTATGGCTACACCTTC
>TRBD1|TRBJ1-3|NA|TRBV9
CASSAGQGASGNTIYF
TGTGCCAGCAGCGCGGGACAGGGGGCATCTGGAAACACCATATATTTT
>NA|TRBJ2-5|NA|TRBV30
CAWDRFSQETQYF
TGTGCCTGGGACCGTTTTAGCCAAGAGACCCAGTACTTC
>NA|TRBJ2-1|NA|TRBV9
CASGRTNNEQFF
TGTGCCAGCGGACGGACTAATAATGAGCAGTTCTTC
>TRBD1|TRBJ1-5|NA|TRBV27
CASSKPGQNQPQHF
TGTGCCAGCAGTAAACCGGGACAGAATCAGCCCCAGCATTTT
>TRBD1|TRBJ1-4|NA|TRBV28
CASSSPGGGNEKLFF
TGTGCCAGCAGTTCCCCAGGGGGCGGAAATGAAAAACTGTTTTTT